Presented here are 30 T cell receptor beta chains from one specimen sequenced in a study of Ad26.COV2.S vaccination and SARS-CoV-2 variants. TCRdb keeps only in-frame clones here, not all; method: immunoSEQ multiplex PCR. Of around 370,000 clones in the sample, more than 75% were seen once. Regarding treatment: around 19 received Ad26.COV2.S at low or high dose, single or two shots; 5 received placebo; per-sample allocation not given. Samples were taken on day 63 after the first vaccine or placebo injection. Sample: peripheral blood, taken in a trial of Ad26.COV2.S vaccine versus placebo. All receptors come from a person between 18 and 65 years old who received the Ad26.COV2.S COVID-19 vaccine or a placebo.

This clone was detected only a few times. The chain uses TRBV11-2 and TRBJ2-7; a weak D match, TRBD1 (6 bases). Germline CDR1 is SGHAT and CDR2 is FQNNGV. The V and J ends lost 5 bases and 4 bases respectively, with 18 bases between them. The CDR3 is 15 residues long. The CDR3 region is CASSLNQGFGYEQYF. For the CDR3, the DNA is TGTGCCAGCAGCCTGAATCAGGGGTTCGGGTACGAGCAGTACTTC.

This rearrangement joins TRBV2 to TRBJ1-4, with D maybe TRBD1 (5 bases). Germline CDR1 is SNHLY and CDR2 is FYNNEI. This CDR3 region has 12 residues. Trimming took off 4 bases at V and 10 bases at J, with 10 bases between the two ends. CDR3 DNA sequence: TGTGCCAGCAGTGTCAGGGTGGGAAAACTGTTTTTT. As protein: CASSVRVGKLFF.

The genes are TRBV6-5 and TRBJ1-2, with D possibly being TRBD1 (5 bases). V lost 6 bases and J 2 bases, leaving 10 bases between the germline ends. The CDR3 length is 13 residues. CDR1 MNHEY and CDR2 SVGAGI come from the germline V gene. CDR3: CASRPRDNYGYTF. The CDR3 DNA follows: TGTGCCAGCAGACCACGGGACAACTATGGCTACACCTTC.

The rearrangement uses TRBV7-9 and TRBJ2-7; D not certain. Trimming shortened V by 5 bases and J by 4 bases, and 12 bases separated the two germline ends. The CDR3 has 13 amino acids. Germline CDR1 SEHNR, CDR2 FQNEAQ (reference sequence). The CDR3 region has the DNA TGTGCCAGCAGCCCGTCTGGCTTTTACGAGCAGTACTTC. Protein product: CASSPSGFYEQYF.

This clone has a single count. V and J are TRBV18 and TRBJ1-2; 10 bases map to TRBD1. The CDR3 consists of 16 residues. V was pared by 3 bases and J by 4 bases, with 8 bases of the junction left unmatched. Germline values: CDR1 KGHSH, CDR2 LQKENI. The CDR3 DNA follows: TGTGCCAGCTCACCGGGACAGGGGAAGATTAGCTATGGCTACACCTTC. It translates to CASSPGQGKISYGYTF.

V is TRBV6-5 and J is TRBJ2-7; the match to TRBD1 covers 10 bases. The CDR3 sequence is 15 residues long. Trimming at V came to 6 bases and at J to 4 bases, leaving 9 bases not matched to a gene. Germline V gives CDR1 MNHEY, CDR2 SVGAGI. CDR3 protein: CASSPGTGVGYEQYF. CDR3 nucleotide sequence: TGTGCCAGCAGCCCCGGGACAGGGGTGGGATACGAGCAGTACTTC.

This chain joins TRBV12-5 and TRBJ1-6; D is ambiguous. Germline loops: CDR1 LGHNT, CDR2 FRNRAP. The ends were cut back, 0 bases at V and 6 bases at J, with 21 bases in the middle. This CDR3 contains 19 residues. As DNA, the CDR3 is TGTGCTAGTGGTTTGGTAATACTTAGTGGAACAGCAACTAATTCACCCCTCCACTTT. Protein product: CASGLVILSGTATNSPLHF.

The CDR3 bases are TGTGCCAGTAGGTTAGGCCGGGGAAGGGAAAAACTGTTTTTT. This encodes CASRLGRGREKLFF. This chain connects TRBV19 to TRBJ1-4; D is unclear. Deletions cut 6 bases from V and 8 bases from J, with 16 bases between. This CDR3 comprises 14 residues. Germline loops: CDR1 LNHDA, CDR2 SQIVND (reference sequence).

The rearrangement joins TRBV21-1 to TRBJ1-2. TRBV21-1 is assigned pseudogene status. The CDR3 covers 18 residues. CDR3 sequence (DNA): TGTGCCAGCAGCAAAGTCCTCGGGCCTGGGAGGGGTGTCTATGGCTACACCTTC. It specifies CASSKVLGPGRGVYGYTF.

The genes are TRBV27 and TRBJ2-7; tentatively, D is TRBD1 (5 bases). V lost 4 bases to trimming and J lost 2 bases, with 15 bases between them. This CDR3 is 15 amino acids long. CDR1 MNHEY and CDR2 SMNVEV come from the germline V gene (reference sequence). CDR3 nucleotide sequence: TGTGCCAGCAGTTCACCCCTCAGGGTCCCCTACGAGCAGTACTTC. It translates to CASSSPLRVPYEQYF.

This clone was seen once. This may be a read error, as it is one base from a much larger clone. The J gene is TRBJ1-1, the V gene TRBV28; D unresolved. Germline CDR1 is MDHEN and CDR2 is SYDVKM. Trimming pared 7 bases from V and 1 base from J, leaving 4 bases between. CDR3 size: 11 residues. In DNA, the CDR3 is TGTGCCAGCAACGAGAACACTGAAGCTTTCTTT. Protein: CASNENTEAFF.

The genes are TRBV7-9 and TRBJ2-3; 7 bases are a match to TRBD1. The CDR3 contains 17 residues. Germline values: CDR1 SEHNR, CDR2 FQNEAQ (reference sequence). V was clipped by 5 bases and J by 0 bases; unmatched bases: 11. This CDR3 reads CASSQPMDRSSTDTQYF. The CDR3 DNA is TGTGCCAGCAGCCAACCCATGGACAGGTCTAGCACAGATACGCAGTATTTT.

This clone has a count of ten or more. The rearrangement links TRBV3-1 (or the pseudogene TRBV3-2) to TRBJ2-7; TRBD2 is a possible D gene (5 bases). Germline values: CDR1 LGHDT, CDR2 YNNKEL (reference sequence). V lost 0 bases and J 0 bases, leaving 9 bases between the germline ends. This CDR3 is built from 15 residues. The CDR3 DNA sequence: TGTGCCAGCAGCCAAGATCGGGGAACCTCCTACGAGCAGTACTTC. Encoded protein: CASSQDRGTSYEQYF.

The V and J genes are TRBV5-1 and TRBJ2-1, with D maybe TRBD1 (6 bases). The V end lost 2 bases, the J end lost 8 bases, and 20 bases lay between the germline ends. This CDR3 is built from 16 residues. CDR1 SGHRS and CDR2 YFSETQ come from the germline V gene. The CDR3 is CASSFYGGRGMDEQFF. The CDR3 DNA reads TGCGCCAGCAGCTTCTACGGCGGCAGGGGAATGGATGAGCAGTTCTTC. The whole variable domain, remainder taken from reference TRBV5-1 and TRBJ2-1, is KAGVTQTPRYLIKTRGQQVTLSCSPISGHRSVSWYQQTPGQGLQFLFEYFSETQRNKGNFPGRFSGRQFSNSRSEMNVSTLELGDSALYLCASSFYGGRGMDEQFFGPGTRLTVL.

This sequence joins TRBV10-3 and TRBJ2-2; D is ambiguous. With 6 bases removed from V and 2 bases from J, the gap between germline ends came to 13 bases. Germline loops: CDR1 ENHRY, CDR2 SYGVKD. This CDR3 has 15 amino acids. The CDR3: CAIRVSAANTGELFF. DNA of the CDR3: TGTGCCATCAGAGTCTCCGCGGCCAACACCGGGGAGCTGTTTTTT.

This chain connects TRBV30 to TRBJ1-3; 8 bases align to TRBD1. The germline V gene encodes CDR1 GTSNPN and CDR2 SVGIG (reference sequence). This CDR3 comprises 13 residues. V lost 5 bases and J lost 2; bases outside the gene matches: 2. The CDR3, as DNA: TGTGCCTGGGGACAGGGAGCTGGAAACACCATATATTTT. It yields the protein CAWGQGAGNTIYF. The variable domain in full, with the rest retrieved from reference TRBV30 and TRBJ1-3, is SQTIHQWPATLVQPVGSPLSLECTVEGTSNPNLYWYRQAAGRGLQLLFYSVGIGQISSEVPQNLSASRPQDRQFILSSKKLLLSDSGFYLCAWGQGAGNTIYFGEGSWLTVV.

The chain joins TRBV20-1 to TRBJ2-5; maybe TRBD2 (5 bases). V shed 7 bases and J shed 0 bases, with 6 bases lying between them. The germline CDR1 and CDR2 sequences are DFQATT and SNEGSKA (reference sequence). This CDR3 spans 11 amino acids. The CDR3 here is CSGLYQETQYF. For the CDR3, the DNA is TGCAGTGGACTATACCAAGAGACCCAGTACTTC.

This clone was seen at least ten times. The chain combines TRBV24-1 with TRBJ2-7; D might be TRBD1 (5 bases). Trimming stripped 1 base from V and 5 bases from J, with 11 bases between. The CDR3 has 14 amino acids. Germline CDR1 reads KGHDR; CDR2 reads SFDVKD. The CDR3 sequence: CATSDLGDSDEQYF. CDR3 DNA sequence: TGTGCCACCAGTGATTTAGGGGATTCGGACGAGCAGTACTTC.

The chain joins TRBV7-8 to TRBJ2-7; 10 bases map to TRBD2. The J segment lost 3 bases and the V segment lost 3 bases, leaving 2 bases of the junction unmatched. Germline CDR1 reads SGHVS; CDR2 reads FQNEAQ. The CDR3 covers 14 residues. CDR3 sequence reads: CASSFSGRNYEQYF. The CDR3 nucleotides read TGTGCCAGCAGCTTTAGCGGGAGGAACTACGAGCAGTACTTC. Based on the CDR3 plus reference TRBV7-8 and TRBJ2-7, the full variable domain is GAGVSQSPRYKVAKRGQDVALRCDPISGHVSLFWYQQALGQGPEFLTYFQNEAQLDKSGLPSDRFFAERPEGSVSTLKIQRTQQEDSAVYLCASSFSGRNYEQYFGPGTRLTVT.

The chain carries TRBV19 and TRBJ2-2; the match to TRBD2 covers 13 bases. The CDR3 consists of 17 residues. V shed 7 bases, J shed 3 bases, and the junction held 8 bases outside the gene matches. The germline gives CDR1 LNHDA, CDR2 SQIVND (reference sequence). This CDR3 reads CASTPGLAGSDTGELFF. The DNA for the CDR3 is TGTGCCAGTACCCCGGGACTAGCGGGAAGTGACACCGGGGAGCTGTTTTTT.

This sequence joins TRBV10-1 and TRBJ2-5; tentatively, D is TRBD1 (6 bases). V was pared by 3 bases and J by 0 bases, with 8 bases between. This CDR3 spans 14 amino acids. Germline V gene sequence: CDR1 WNHNN, CDR2 SYGVQD (reference sequence). The CDR3: CASSERQDQETQYF. The CDR3 region has the DNA TGCGCCAGCAGTGAAAGACAGGACCAAGAGACCCAGTACTTC.

The chain uses TRBV9 and TRBJ2-2; 13 bases line up with TRBD2. The CDR3 covers 19 residues. Germline-derived CDR1 and CDR2 are SGDLS and YYNGEE. The V and J ends lost 2 bases and 3 bases, in that order; junction bases with no gene match: 10. In DNA form, the CDR3 reads TGTGCCAGCAGCGTGCCGGGACTAGCGGGAACTGCCGACACCGGGGAGCTGTTTTTT. Encoded protein: CASSVPGLAGTADTGELFF. The whole variable domain, remainder taken from reference TRBV9 and TRBJ2-2, is DSGVTQTPKHLITATGQRVTLRCSPRSGDLSVYWYQQSLDQGLQFLIQYYNGEERAKGNILERFSAQQFPDLHSELNLSSLELGDSALYFCASSVPGLAGTADTGELFFGEGSRLTVL.

The genes are TRBV5-1 and TRBJ2-7, with 8 bases lining up with TRBD2. CDR1 and CDR2 (germline): SGHRS, YFSETQ. This CDR3 spans 16 amino acids. The V gene end was trimmed by 4 bases and the J gene end by 2 bases; junction bases not matched to a gene: 11. For the CDR3, the DNA is TGCGCCAGCAGCCTGGGTTTTGGCGGGGGGACCTACGAGCAGTACTTC. Its protein is CASSLGFGGGTYEQYF.

J is TRBJ1-5 and V is TRBV10-1; D might be TRBD1 (6 bases). The V gene lost 6 bases and the J gene lost 3 bases, with 18 bases spanning the gap. CDR3 length equals 16 residues. Germline lookup yields CDR1 WNHNN and CDR2 SYGVQD (reference sequence). The CDR3 region has the DNA TGCGCCAGCAGACAGGGACGGTATTCGGTCAATCAGCCCCAGCATTTT. It specifies CASRQGRYSVNQPQHF.

The rearrangement uses TRBV9 and TRBJ2-1; D gene ambiguous. The CDR3 sequence is 16 residues long. The V gene's germline CDR1 is SGDLS and CDR2 YYNGEE. Trimming pared 0 bases from V and 5 bases from J, leaving 15 bases between. The CDR3 protein is CASSVAERHTHNEQFF. The CDR3 DNA reads TGTGCCAGCAGCGTAGCGGAAAGACACACACACAATGAGCAGTTCTTC.

This clone occurred once. A clone one base away is much larger, so this may be a read error. Different DNA sequences within this sample yield the same CDR3. The V gene is TRBV7-9, the J gene TRBJ1-1; D is undetermined. The CDR3 runs 14 residues. Trimming removed 1 base from V and 1 base from J, with 7 bases in between. Germline CDR1 SEHNR, CDR2 FQNEAQ (reference sequence). As DNA, the CDR3 is TGTGCCAGCAGCTTAGGGCAGAAGAACACTGAAGCTTTCTTT. This gives the protein CASSLGQKNTEAFF.

This chain uses TRBV10-1 with TRBJ1-1; D unclear. This CDR3 has 13 amino acids. CDR1 and CDR2 from the germline V gene are WNHNN and SYGVQD (reference sequence). V was trimmed by 4 bases and J by 2 bases, leaving 8 bases between them. The CDR3 region is CASSVAGNTEAFF. As DNA, the CDR3 is TGCGCCAGCAGTGTAGCGGGTAACACTGAAGCTTTCTTT.

Here the CDR3 reads CASSPWTSVGGELFF. The CDR3 coding sequence is TGTGCCAGCAGCCCCTGGACTAGCGTGGGCGGGGAGCTGTTTTTT. The chain links TRBV5-5 to TRBJ2-2; 9 bases line up with TRBD2. Germline values: CDR1 SGHKS, CDR2 YYEKEE (reference sequence). The CDR3 totals 15 residues. Losses at the gene ends were 4 bases for V and 7 bases for J; bases not matched to a gene: 8.

The V gene is TRBV7-2, the J gene TRBJ2-7; either TRBD1 or TRBD2 may supply D (5 bases each). Trimming removed 7 bases at V and 2 bases at J, with 12 bases between. The CDR3 has 13 residues. Germline V CDR1 and CDR2: SGHTA, FQGNSA. CDR3 loop: CASKAGTAYEQYF. The CDR3, as DNA: TGTGCCAGCAAAGCCGGGACCGCCTACGAGCAGTACTTC.

V usage is TRBV4-1 and J usage is TRBJ2-7, with 8 nucleotides matching TRBD1. With 6 bases clipped from V and 0 bases from J, the junction kept 7 bases outside the gene matches. Looked up from germline, CDR1 is MGHRA and CDR2 is YSYEKL. CDR3 length: 15 amino acids. The CDR3: CASRRTGGTSYEQYF. CDR3 DNA sequence: TGCGCCAGCAGGCGAACAGGGGGGACCTCCTACGAGCAGTACTTC.